A few counts support the clone carrying this T cell receptor beta chain. Its target is unknown. Trimming stripped 8 bases from V and 5 bases from J, with 15 bases between. The CDR3 sequence is 13 residues long. The germline gives CDR1 SGHVS, CDR2 FNYEAQ. The sample belongs to a study of CD8+ T cells in alopecia areata. As for treatment: oral pan-JAK inhibitor, 5-10 mg twice daily. Once RNA had been extracted, it was reverse transcribed into cDNA to act as the sequencing template. Libraries were prepared by immunoSEQ multiplex PCR; TCRdb keeps only in-frame clonotypes and omits some of them. The sample carries some 200,000 clones, under 75% recorded once. Study-wide results and limits: Because of a solitary nonresponder, the connection of baseline CD8+ expansion to response stays uncertain. Treatment with tofacitinib significantly lowered scalp clonality and reduced expanded CD8+ clones among the top 100.

This TCR was recovered from a human donor with alopecia areata. The J gene is TRBJ1-1, the V gene TRBV7-6; a weak D match, TRBD1 (5 bases). The source material was CD4+ T cells sorted from blood, sampled at week 4, from a patient treated with tofacitinib. CDR3 nucleotide sequence: TGTGCCAGCGGATCCCTCGGGGGGACTGAAGCTTTCTTT. This translates into CASGSLGGTEAFF.